The source of this T cell receptor (beta chain) is a study of T-cell memory formation after mild COVID-19. This clonotype was counted only a few times. The antigen is unknown. Constant-segment-primed 5'RACE gave TCR alpha and TCR beta cDNA libraries with sample barcodes and UMIs. TCRdb itself ran the 5' RACE reads through MiXCR, one entry per CDR3 protein. The table includes 250,000 to 350,000 distinct CDR3 sequences, roughly 19% detected once. Whole-study findings and limits: Whereas later expanders leaned CD4+, clones contracting day 15 to 85 showed a balanced CD4/CD8 makeup. Cross-reactive memory appears to have joined, as suggested by some responding clones showing up in pre-infection memory. The authors left the SARS-CoV-2 specificity of second-wave clones peaking on day 37 unconfirmed.

V lost 2 bases to trimming and J lost 3 bases, with 14 bases between them. Germline V gene lookup returns CDR1 SNHLY and CDR2 FYNNEI. The CDR3 runs to 15 residues. V and J are TRBV2 and TRBJ2-7, with TRBD2 as a possible D gene (5 bases). Input material: PBMCs or a T cell subset sorted from them (not recorded which). The source of this sequence is a man younger than 35 who had mild COVID-19 (a few samples of this study predate the infection). Cell type and time point are not known. CDR3 loop: CASSERPSNRYEQYV. The CDR3 nucleotides are TGTGCCAGCAGTGAAAGGCCTAGCAACCGCTACGAGCAGTACGTC.